Each of the 12 T cell receptor beta chains below was sequenced from the same sample in a study of response to subunit inactivated influenza vaccine listed by TCRdb under 2018. Libraries were built with RT-PCR. Sequencing instrument: Illumina HiSeq 2500. TCRdb passed the public sequencing reads through fastp at Q25 and MiXCR, retaining productive beta sequences. Rows are unified per CDR3 protein, each entry keeping the most common DNA and genes. The sample profile shows 550,000 to 650,000 distinct CDR3 sequences; about an eighth of them were found once. 9.5% to 13% of the sample comes from the top ten. The source material was PBMCs from blood, sampled on the day of vaccination. These receptor sequences come from a man aged 45-65 years who received an inactivated influenza vaccine. Donor details come from another sample of the same person, matched by shared clones.

The V call is TRBV5-1, the J call TRBJ2-7; TRBD2 aligns across 11 bases. This CDR3 spans 14 amino acids. Germline values: CDR1 SGHRS, CDR2 YFSETQ. Unmatched junction bases numbered 6, after V lost 4 bases and J lost 6 bases. CDR3 DNA: TGCGCCAGCAGCACTAGCGGGAGCAATCTCGAGCAGTACTTC. Its translation is CASSTSGSNLEQYF.

This clonotype was observed a few times. V is TRBV27 and J is TRBJ2-2; D remains ambiguous. CDR1 and CDR2 (germline): MNHEY, SMNVEV (reference sequence). The CDR3 is 12 residues long. Trimming shortened V by 3 bases and J by 6 bases, and 5 bases separated the two germline ends. This CDR3 is CASSLMAGELFF. The CDR3 DNA follows: TGTGCCAGCAGTTTGATGGCCGGGGAGCTGTTTTTT.

This clonotype has only a few counts. The chain links TRBV6-2 or TRBV6-3 to TRBJ2-1, with D perhaps TRBD1 or TRBD2 (5 bases each). The CDR3 is made up of 16 amino acids. Germline CDR1 is MNHEY and CDR2 is SVGEGT. V lost 5 bases and J 3 bases, leaving 17 bases between the germline ends. CDR3 loop: CASSPVSGGIYNEQFF. The CDR3 DNA follows: TGTGCCAGCAGTCCAGTTTCTGGGGGAATCTACAATGAGCAGTTCTTC.

This clonotype has more than one count but fewer than ten. The genes are TRBV7-9 and TRBJ2-7; D is possibly TRBD1 (6 bases). Germline V gene lookup returns CDR1 SEHNR and CDR2 FQNEAQ (reference sequence). The V end lost 5 bases, the J end lost 9 bases, and 17 bases lay between the germline ends. The CDR3 covers 13 residues. For the CDR3, the DNA is TGTGCCAGCAGCCATGGGGGAGAGGGGGTGCAGTACTTC. Translated, it gives CASSHGGEGVQYF.

The chain joins TRBV10-3 to TRBJ2-3; TRBD2 agrees at 10 bases. CDR3 length equals 18 residues. Germline lookup yields CDR1 ENHRY and CDR2 SYGVKD. V shed 4 bases and J 2 bases; nucleotides not matched to a gene: 12. CDR3 residues: CAISGFLKAGGPTDTQYF. As DNA, the CDR3 is TGTGCCATCAGTGGGTTCCTGAAAGCGGGGGGGCCCACAGATACGCAGTATTTT.

The J gene is TRBJ1-1, the V gene TRBV5-1, with TRBD1 identical over 7 bases. The CDR3 consists of 13 residues. Germline CDR1 is SGHRS and CDR2 is YFSETQ. Trimming cost V 4 bases and J 5 bases; bases outside gene matches: 5. Here the CDR3 reads CASSTGQATEAFF. DNA of the CDR3: TGCGCCAGCAGCACCGGACAGGCAACTGAAGCTTTCTTT.

This chain uses TRBV29-1 with TRBJ2-7; D might be TRBD1 (5 bases). Deletions cut 7 bases from V and 5 bases from J, with 15 bases between. The CDR3 contains 12 residues. Germline CDR1 is SQVTM and CDR2 is ANQGSEA. The CDR3 bases are TGCAGCGCTATTTCGGCAGGGAACGAGCAGTACTTC. Translation: CSAISAGNEQYF.

This clonotype was found many times. V and J are TRBV12-3 or TRBV12-4 and TRBJ2-4, with 11 bases lining up with TRBD1. The CDR3 is made up of 16 amino acids. The trim removed 1 base at V and 6 bases at J, leaving 5 bases unmatched. CDR3 bases: TGTGCCAGCAGTTTAGACGGACAGGGGGCAGGAAACATTCAGTACTTC. It codes for CASSLDGQGAGNIQYF.

This chain connects TRBV7-4 to TRBJ2-1; D uncertain. The CDR3 sequence is 13 residues long. Germline CDR1 and CDR2: SGHVT and SQSDAQ. V lost 5 bases and J lost 6, with 11 bases in between. The CDR3 region has the DNA TGTGCCAGCAGCCCAGTACGTTGCAATGAGCAGTTCTTC. Translated: CASSPVRCNEQFF.

The table lists this clonotype with a few counts. This chain connects TRBV29-1 to TRBJ1-1, with D unclear. Trimming removed 3 bases at V and 1 base at J, with 3 bases between. Germline V gene sequence: CDR1 SQVTM, CDR2 ANQGSEA. The CDR3 consists of 11 residues. For the CDR3, the DNA is TGCAGCGTTGACGCGAACACTGAAGCTTTCTTT. As protein: CSVDANTEAFF.

This clonotype has a count of ten or more. The chain couples TRBV27 to TRBJ1-2, with TRBD1 identical over 8 bases. The germline V gene encodes CDR1 MNHEY and CDR2 SMNVEV (reference sequence). The CDR3 covers 15 residues. V lost 4 bases to trimming and J lost 5 bases; unmatched junction nucleotides: 9. The CDR3 protein is CASSSGQGGGYGYTF. The CDR3 DNA reads TGTGCCAGCAGTTCCGGACAGGGTGGAGGATATGGCTACACCTTC.

This clonotype was observed a few times. The rearrangement joins TRBV29-1 to TRBJ2-3; D not certain. V was clipped by 8 bases and J by 4 bases, with 10 bases between them. The CDR3 extends over 11 amino acids. Germline CDR1 reads SQVTM; CDR2 reads ANQGSEA. For the CDR3, the DNA is TGCAGCCCCTCTTTAGCAGATACGCAGTATTTT. This encodes CSPSLADTQYF.